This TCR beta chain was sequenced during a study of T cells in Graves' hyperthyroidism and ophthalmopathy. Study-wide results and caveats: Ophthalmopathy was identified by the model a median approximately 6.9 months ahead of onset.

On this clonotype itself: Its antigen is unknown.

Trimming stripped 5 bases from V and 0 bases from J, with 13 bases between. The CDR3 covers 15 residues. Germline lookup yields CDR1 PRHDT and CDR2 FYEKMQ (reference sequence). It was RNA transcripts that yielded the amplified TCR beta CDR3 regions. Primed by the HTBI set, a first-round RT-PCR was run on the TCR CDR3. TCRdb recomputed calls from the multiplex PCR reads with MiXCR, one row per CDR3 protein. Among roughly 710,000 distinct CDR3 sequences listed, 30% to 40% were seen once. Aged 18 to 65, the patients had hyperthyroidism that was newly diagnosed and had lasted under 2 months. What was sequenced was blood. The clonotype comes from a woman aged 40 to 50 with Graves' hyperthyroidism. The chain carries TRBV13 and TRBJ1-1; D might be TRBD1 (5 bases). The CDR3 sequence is CASSTSRVMNTEAFF. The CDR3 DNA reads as TGTGCCAGCAGCACGTCCAGGGTGATGAACACTGAAGCTTTCTTT.